A selection of T cell receptor gamma chains follows, all from one sample in a study of intestinal T cells in coeliac disease. TCRdb reanalysed the multiplex PCR reads with CATT. The repertoire consists of fewer than 500 gamma-chain clones, with around 43% occurring once and the leading ten covering around 47%. Sequencing was performed on a duodenal biopsy. The origin of the receptors is a human donor who served as a control with a normal duodenal biopsy, not a healthy volunteer. Each CDR3 is given with its conserved first and last residue. The listing skips clone size in some rows; elsewhere it reads once, few, many or a size class.

v_call	j_call	clone_size	cdr3_aa	cdr3_nt
TRGV10	TRGJ1/TRGJ2	.	CAAWIISIYYKKLF	TGTGCTGCGTGGATTATCAGCATTTATTATAAGAAACTCTTT
TRGV10	TRGJP1	hyperexpanded	CAAWDYTRWFKIF	TGTGCTGCGTGGGATTATACCCGGTGGTTCAAGATATTT
TRGV10	TRGJ1/TRGJ2	large	CAAWGLETVYYKKLF	TGTGCTGCGTGGGGATTAGAGACGGTTTATTATAAGAAACTCTTT
TRGV11	TRGJ1/TRGJ2	few	CACWISPHYYYKKLF	TGTGCCTGCTGGATTAGCCCGCATTATTATTATAAGAAACTCTTT
TRGV4	TRGJP1	.	CATWDGASWFKIF	TGTGCCACCTGGGATGGGGCGAGTTGGTTCAAGATATTT
TRGV10	TRGJP2	.	CAAWDGEVSWIKTF	TGTGCTGCGTGGGATGGTGAAGTGAGTTGGATCAAGACGTTT
TRGV8	TRGJP2	few	CATWINDWIKTF	TGTGCCACCTGGATAAATGATTGGATCAAGACGTTT
TRGV8	TRGJ1/TRGJ2	few	CAPGMKKLF	TGTGCACCTGGGATGAAGAAACTCTTT
TRGV11	TRGJ1/TRGJ2	.	CAPSRSYKKLF	TGTGCTCCTTCCCGGAGCTATAAGAAACTCTTT
TRGV10	TRGJ1/TRGJ2	.	CARVGLETVYYKKLF	TGTGCTCGCGTGGGATTAGAGACGGTTTATTATAAGAAACTCTTT
TRGV8	TRGJP2	.	CATWRRSDWIKTF	TGTGCCACCTGGCGACGTAGTGATTGGATCAAGACGTTT
TRGV11	TRGJ1/TRGJ2	few	CACWIRPRKLF	TGTGCCTGCTGGATTAGACCCAGGAAACTCTTT
TRGV3	TRGJP2	.	CAPGTGRCGGDWIKTF	TGTGCACCTGGGACAGGCCGTTGTGGGGGTGATTGGATCAAGACGTTT
TRGV10	TRGJP1	.	CAAWIYTTGWFKIF	TGTGCTGCGTGGATTTATACCACTGGTTGGTTCAAGATATTT
TRGV10	TRGJ1/TRGJ2	few	CAAWKTGGKLF	TGTGCTGCGTGGAAAACGGGGGGGAAACTCTTT
TRGV10	TRGJ1/TRGJ2	large	CAAWDYQHF	TGTGCTGCGTGGGATTATCAGCATTTT
TRGV8	TRGJ1/TRGJ2	hyperexpanded	CATFFKKLF	TGTGCCACCTTCTTTAAGAAACTCTTT
TRGV3	TRGJP2	hyperexpanded	CATWDRPCGGDWIKTF	TGTGCCACCTGGGACAGGCCGTGTGGGGGTGATTGGATCAAGACGTTT
TRGV10	TRGJ1/TRGJ2	.	CAGVGDYQSFITKKLF	TGTGCTGGCGTTGGGGATTATCAGTCATTTATTACTAAGAAACTCTTT
TRGV10	TRGJ1/TRGJ2	.	CAAVGLGSKKLF	TGTGCTGCGGTGGGATTAGGGTCAAAGAAACTCTTT
TRGV10	TRGJ1/TRGJ2	.	CAAWSIPSIEGYYKKLF	TGTGCTGCGTGGAGTATTCCCTCCATCGAAGGTTATTATAAGAAACTCTTT